This T cell receptor (beta chain) is from a study of blood T cell repertoires in COVID-19 (TCRdb year 2020). Broadly, across the study: Samples from collaborators originated in the United States, Italy and Spain and spanned both the acute and convalescent phases of COVID-19. Samples were obtained from the ongoing ImmuneRACE study (first 160 participants) and from approximately 1,200 subjects provided by 6 global collaborators. The repertoires were released in a freely available public database meant as a resource for research on the immune response to SARS-CoV-2. The material from the prospective study consisted of cDNA or gDNA derived from T cells, B-cell-depleted T cells, or PBMCs. Where available, HLA class I and class II types were taken from metadata supplied by the sample provider and were not determined by assay-based typing. The dataset comprised deeply sampled blood TCRbeta repertoires from subjects exposed to, actively infected with, or recovered from COVID-19. Nearly every sample came with metadata listing a de-identified subject ID, COVID-19 status, age in years and sex. Summary of the overall study and its limitations: How much clinical and demographic metadata was included differed by source and by participant, and the metadata was provided uncurated.

The germline V gene (reference sequence) gives CDR1 as SGHKS and CDR2 as YYEKEE. There are 15 amino acids in the CDR3, from cysteine to phenylalanine inclusive. CDR3 DNA only is kept here, 45 bases in frame from base 1. V lost 4 bases and J lost 7 bases, and the count of bases not matched to a germline gene is 12. The immunoSEQ Assay, a bias-controlled multiplex PCR, was used to amplify TCRbeta CDR3 regions from genomic DNA. As for the original processing: The number of nucleated cells in each sample was estimated by amplification of reference gene primers within the assay. To quantify the absolute abundance of each unique TCRbeta CDR3 rearrangement, sequence reads were collapsed and filtered. For each sample, productive Simpson clonality was calculated by taking the square root of Simpson's diversity index across productive rearrangements. The table comes from immuneACCESS by way of TCRdb, which keeps in-frame sequences with V and J called. Part of the clones is missing from these tables; in studies checked, under half for an unresolved V gene and the rest for unknown reasons. The DNA was the basis for D and trimming; V, J and clone size are from that table. The sample table shows about 140,000 clones, and around 80% are seen once. The ten most abundant clones make up approximately 9% of the sample.

Collaborating institutions collected whole blood in K2EDTA tubes following their own protocols. For TCRbeta analysis, collaborators shipped samples as frozen whole blood, isolated PBMCs, or DNA extracted from either of those sample types. This clone appeared once. Its antigen is still unknown. Per-base qualities were not stored, and no clone one base away is much larger. The clonotype originates from a woman aged 80 or older in a cohort sampled during active or convalescent COVID-19. The sample was peripheral blood. Recombination joined TRBV5-5 with TRBJ2-3, with 7 bases aligning to TRBD1. DNA sequence: TGTGCCAGCAGCCTGGGACAGACCCTCCCAAATACGCAGTATTTT. Protein translation: CASSLGQTLPNTQYF.